This TCR beta chain was retrieved from a study of blood T cells in healthy people across ages. A J-beta primer mix and a sample-barcoded 5' primer were used in a second PCR of about 6 to 12 cycles. The template-switch adaptor was a 5' adaptor with 12 random nucleotides. It tagged each cDNA molecule. TCRdb itself ran the 5' RACE reads through MiXCR, one entry per CDR3 protein. The table lists around 1,800,000 distinct CDR3 sequences, 30% to 40% of them singletons, with 23% in the top ten. The CDR3 runs 14 residues. The V and J ends lost 6 bases and 7 bases respectively, with 13 bases between them. Sample: blood. The chain uses TRBV12-3 or TRBV12-4 and TRBJ1-6; D is uncertain. The sequence was obtained from a human donor in good health. The CDR3 reads CASSLGVKNSPLHF. CDR3 bases: TGTGCCAGCAGCCTCGGGGTGAAAAATTCACCCCTCCACTTT.